This T cell receptor beta chain was identified during a study of cytomegalovirus exposure and HLA in healthy donors. Comments on this clone: Other nucleotide sequences in the sample specify the same CDR3.

60 Vbeta and 13 Jbeta primers were used in PCR. The assay was immunoSEQ multiplex PCR, and TCRdb's table has in-frame clones only and misses some. The sample consists of roughly 140,000 clones, 80% of them appearing once. Sample: PBMCs. The TCR comes from a male donor in good health and CMV-seronegative.

CDR3: CASSLQGNTEAFF. DNA for the CDR3: TGTGCCAGCAGTTTGCAGGGGAACACTGAAGCTTTCTTT. This chain uses TRBV27 with TRBJ1-1; D is perhaps TRBD1 (5 bases). The length of the CDR3 is 13 residues. CDR1 MNHEY and CDR2 SMNVEV come from the germline V gene (reference sequence). V was pared by 3 bases and J by 1 base, with 6 bases between.